These 15 T cell receptor beta chains came from one sample sequenced in a study of siplizumab effects on memory and regulatory T cells. Profiled with immunoSEQ multiplex PCR; TCRdb holds only in-frame clones, not every one. Among about 120,000 clones, roughly 94% were seen once, and the ten largest hold roughly 1.7%. The sample consisted of non-Treg CD4+ T cells sorted from blood. The source is a human donor in good health.

This chain connects TRBV18 to TRBJ2-7; D remains ambiguous. The V and J ends lost 2 bases and 2 bases respectively, with 4 bases between them. Germline loops: CDR1 KGHSH, CDR2 LQKENI. The CDR3 length is 12 residues. The CDR3 DNA follows: TGTGCCAGCTCACCAGGGGCCTACGAGCAGTACTTC. It yields the protein CASSPGAYEQYF.

The chain joins TRBV12-5 to TRBJ2-7, with 9 bases fitting TRBD2. This CDR3 region has 20 residues. J gave up 0 bases and V 2 bases, and 17 bases lay outside the gene matches. Looked up from germline, CDR1 is LGHNT and CDR2 is FRNRAP. The CDR3 bases are TGTGCTAGTGGTTTGTACCCCCGGAGTAGCGGGGGCTTGAGCTCCTACGAGCAGTACTTC. It encodes CASGLYPRSSGGLSSYEQYF.

The V call is TRBV27, the J call TRBJ1-5; D might be TRBD1 (5 bases). The CDR3 is made up of 13 amino acids. V was cut by 8 bases and J by 5 bases, with 13 bases left in between. Germline V CDR1 and CDR2: MNHEY, SMNVEV (reference sequence). The CDR3 is CASGAGFYQPQHF. CDR3 bases: TGTGCCAGCGGGGCAGGATTTTATCAGCCCCAGCATTTT.

This chain connects TRBV5-1 to TRBJ2-2; D possibly corresponds to TRBD2 (6 bases). The V gene's germline CDR1 is SGHRS and CDR2 YFSETQ. This CDR3 is built from 15 residues. Trimming stripped 8 bases from V and 5 bases from J, with 19 bases between. The CDR3 protein is CASNWRAGGTGELFF. In DNA form, the CDR3 reads TGCGCCAGTAACTGGAGGGCTGGCGGGACCGGGGAGCTGTTTTTT. Complete variable domain (other parts from reference TRBV5-1 and TRBJ2-2): KAGVTQTPRYLIKTRGQQVTLSCSPISGHRSVSWYQQTPGQGLQFLFEYFSETQRNKGNFPGRFSGRQFSNSRSEMNVSTLELGDSALYLCASNWRAGGTGELFFGEGSRLTVL.

A word on this clone: The junction departs from germline at one end; a sequencing error may be responsible. J is TRBJ2-1 and V is TRBV5-6; 9 nucleotides match TRBD1. The CDR3 has 12 residues. Germline V CDR1 and CDR2: SGHDT, YYEEEE. The CDR3 reads CASSLVGQGRVF. The CDR3 nucleotides are TGTGCCAGCAGCTTGGTGGGACAGGGCAGGGTCTTC.

A single count supports this clone. The V and J genes are TRBV19 and TRBJ2-7, with D possibly matching TRBD2 (5 bases). Deletions cut 1 base from V and 6 bases from J, with 13 bases between. Germline CDR1 reads LNHDA; CDR2 reads SQIVND (reference sequence). CDR3 size: 14 residues. In DNA form, the CDR3 reads TGTGCCAGTAGTATAGTTCTTTCGGGGATCGAGCAGTACTTC. Its protein product is CASSIVLSGIEQYF.

The J gene is TRBJ2-3, the V gene TRBV18, with 10 bases that match TRBD1. The CDR3 has 15 residues. CDR1 is KGHSH, CDR2 LQKENI, per germline. J gave up 3 bases and V 6 bases, and 6 bases lay outside the gene matches. The CDR3 sequence: CASSPGTGVTDTQYF. The CDR3 nucleotides are TGTGCCAGCTCTCCCGGGACAGGGGTGACAGATACGCAGTATTTT.

The chain joins TRBV9 to TRBJ2-1; the D is unclear. Germline V gives CDR1 SGDLS, CDR2 YYNGEE. The CDR3 is 15 residues long. Trimming cost V 0 bases and J 5 bases, with 12 bases left between them. The CDR3 here is CASSVVSGVHNEQFF. The CDR3 DNA reads TGTGCCAGCAGCGTAGTGTCGGGTGTACACAATGAGCAGTTCTTC.

The V call is TRBV18, the J call TRBJ2-3, with D perhaps being TRBD1 or TRBD2 (6 bases each). V gave up 3 bases and J gave up 0 bases, with 10 bases separating them. CDR1 KGHSH and CDR2 LQKENI come from the germline V gene. This CDR3 contains 15 residues. The CDR3 here is CASSPQGTSTDTQYF. CDR3 DNA sequence: TGTGCCAGCTCACCTCAGGGGACTAGCACAGATACGCAGTATTTT.

This chain uses TRBV6-1 with TRBJ1-1, with D hard to call. V dropped 7 bases and J dropped 4 bases, with 19 bases sitting between them. Germline CDR1 MNHNS, CDR2 SASEGT. The CDR3 is 15 amino acids. CDR3 sequence: CASTRVPTFGTEAFF. CDR3 nucleotides: TGTGCCAGCACCCGGGTCCCTACTTTTGGCACTGAAGCTTTCTTT.

This chain connects TRBV25-1 to TRBJ1-2; D is ambiguous. Germline V lookup: CDR1 MGHDK, CDR2 SYGVNS. CDR3 length: 14 residues. V dropped 3 bases and J dropped 7 bases, with 15 bases sitting between them. In DNA form, the CDR3 reads TGTGCCAGCAGTGACCCCAGAGAGGGAAGTGGCTACACCTTC. Protein: CASSDPREGSGYTF.

V usage is TRBV11-1 and J usage is TRBJ2-3, with D tentatively TRBD2 (5 bases). This CDR3 is built from 15 residues. V lost 3 bases and J 2 bases, leaving 12 bases between the germline ends. Germline CDR1 SGHAT, CDR2 FQDESV (reference sequence). CDR3 nucleotides: TGTGCCAGCAGCTTTAGCGCTTCATTCACAGATACGCAGTATTTT. Amino acids: CASSFSASFTDTQYF.

V is TRBV7-9 and J is TRBJ2-7, with TRBD1 identical over 10 bases. The V and J ends lost 5 bases and 4 bases, in that order; junction bases with no gene match: 8. CDR3 length equals 15 residues. Germline assignment: CDR1 SEHNR and CDR2 FQNEAQ (reference sequence). Here the CDR3 DNA reads TGTGCCAGCAGCCGCCGCCTGGGACAGGGGTACGAGCAGTACTTC. Protein: CASSRRLGQGYEQYF.

The V call is TRBV6-5, the J call TRBJ2-7; TRBD2 is a possible D gene (6 bases). Looked up from germline, CDR1 is MNHEY and CDR2 is SVGAGI. The V gene lost 6 bases and the J gene lost 0 bases, with 15 bases spanning the gap. This CDR3 is built from 15 residues. The CDR3 loop is CASRGTGLVSYEQYF. For the CDR3, the DNA is TGTGCCAGCAGGGGGACGGGACTTGTCTCCTACGAGCAGTACTTC.

There are a few counts of this clone. This chain connects TRBV18 to TRBJ1-5, with 7 bases that match TRBD1. This CDR3 region has 15 residues. V shed 2 bases, J shed 6 bases, and the junction held 7 bases outside the gene matches. Germline loops: CDR1 KGHSH, CDR2 LQKENI. In DNA, the CDR3 is TGTGCCAGCTCACCAGCGACAGGGAGAGGTCAGCCCCAGCATTTT. Protein sequence: CASSPATGRGQPQHF.